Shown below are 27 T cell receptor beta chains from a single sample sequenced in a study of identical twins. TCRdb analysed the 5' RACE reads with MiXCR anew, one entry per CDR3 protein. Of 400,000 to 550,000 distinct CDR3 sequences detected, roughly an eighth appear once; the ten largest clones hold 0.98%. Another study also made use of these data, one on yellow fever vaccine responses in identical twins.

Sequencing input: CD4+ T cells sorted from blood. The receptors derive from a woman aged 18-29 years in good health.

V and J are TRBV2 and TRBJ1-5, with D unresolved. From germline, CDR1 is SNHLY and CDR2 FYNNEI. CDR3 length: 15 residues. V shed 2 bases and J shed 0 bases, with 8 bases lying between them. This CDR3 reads CASSEWVSSNQPQHF. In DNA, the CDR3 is TGTGCCAGCAGTGAATGGGTGTCTAGCAATCAGCCCCAGCATTTT.

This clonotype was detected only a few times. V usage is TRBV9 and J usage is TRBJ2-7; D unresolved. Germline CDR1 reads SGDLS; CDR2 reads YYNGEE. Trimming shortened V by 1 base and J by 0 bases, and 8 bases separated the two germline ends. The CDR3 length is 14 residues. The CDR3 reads CASSVRGSSYEQYF. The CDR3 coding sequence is TGTGCCAGCAGCGTACGCGGTAGCTCCTACGAGCAGTACTTC.

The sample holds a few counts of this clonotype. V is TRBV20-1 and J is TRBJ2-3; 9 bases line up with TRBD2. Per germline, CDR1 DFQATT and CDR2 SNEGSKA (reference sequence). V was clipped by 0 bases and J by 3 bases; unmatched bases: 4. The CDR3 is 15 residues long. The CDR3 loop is CSARDSREGTDTQYF. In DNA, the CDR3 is TGCAGTGCTAGAGATTCGCGGGAGGGAACAGATACGCAGTATTTT.

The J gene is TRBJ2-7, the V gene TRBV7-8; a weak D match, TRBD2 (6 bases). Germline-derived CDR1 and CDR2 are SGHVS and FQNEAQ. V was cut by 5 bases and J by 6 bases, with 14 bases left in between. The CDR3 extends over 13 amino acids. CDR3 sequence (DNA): TGTGCCAGCAGCCTAGGAGGGGTTCCCGAGCAGTACTTC. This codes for CASSLGGVPEQYF.

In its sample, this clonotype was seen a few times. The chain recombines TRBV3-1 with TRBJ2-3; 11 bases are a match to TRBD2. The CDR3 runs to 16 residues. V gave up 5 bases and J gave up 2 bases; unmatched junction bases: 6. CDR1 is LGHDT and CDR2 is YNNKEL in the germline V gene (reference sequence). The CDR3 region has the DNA TGTGCCAGCAGCACCATAGCGGGGGGGCCCACAGATACGCAGTATTTT. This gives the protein CASSTIAGGPTDTQYF.

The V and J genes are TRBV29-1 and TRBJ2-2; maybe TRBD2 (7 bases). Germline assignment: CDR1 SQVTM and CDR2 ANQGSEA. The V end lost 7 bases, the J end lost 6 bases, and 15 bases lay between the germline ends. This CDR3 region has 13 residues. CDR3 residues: CSATRGGPGELFF. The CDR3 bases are TGCAGCGCCACACGCGGGGGCCCCGGGGAGCTGTTTTTT.

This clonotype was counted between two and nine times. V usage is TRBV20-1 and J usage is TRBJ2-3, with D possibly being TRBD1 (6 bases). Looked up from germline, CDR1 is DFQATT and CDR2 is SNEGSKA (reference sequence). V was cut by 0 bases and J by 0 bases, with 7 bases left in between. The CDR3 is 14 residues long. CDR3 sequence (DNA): TGCAGTGCTAGAGAGAGGGGGAGCACAGATACGCAGTATTTT. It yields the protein CSARERGSTDTQYF.

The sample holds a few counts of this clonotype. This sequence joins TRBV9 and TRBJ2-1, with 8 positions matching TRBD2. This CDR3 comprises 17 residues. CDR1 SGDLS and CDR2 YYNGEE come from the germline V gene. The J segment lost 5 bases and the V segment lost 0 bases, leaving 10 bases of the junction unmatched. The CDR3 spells CASSVVGGGPYDNEQFF. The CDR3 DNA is TGTGCCAGCAGCGTAGTGGGCGGGGGGCCCTACGACAATGAGCAGTTCTTC.

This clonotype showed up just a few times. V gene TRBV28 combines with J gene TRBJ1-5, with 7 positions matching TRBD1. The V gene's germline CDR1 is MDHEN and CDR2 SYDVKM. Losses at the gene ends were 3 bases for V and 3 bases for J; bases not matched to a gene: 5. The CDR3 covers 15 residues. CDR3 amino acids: CASSFRQGDNQPQHF. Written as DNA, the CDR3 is TGTGCCAGCAGTTTCAGACAGGGTGACAATCAGCCCCAGCATTTT.

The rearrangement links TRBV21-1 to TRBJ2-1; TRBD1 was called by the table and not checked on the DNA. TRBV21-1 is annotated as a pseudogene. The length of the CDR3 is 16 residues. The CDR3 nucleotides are TGTGCCAGCTCCCAAACCGGGGGCGGACAGAACAATGAGCAGTTCTTC. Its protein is CASSQTGGGQNNEQFF.

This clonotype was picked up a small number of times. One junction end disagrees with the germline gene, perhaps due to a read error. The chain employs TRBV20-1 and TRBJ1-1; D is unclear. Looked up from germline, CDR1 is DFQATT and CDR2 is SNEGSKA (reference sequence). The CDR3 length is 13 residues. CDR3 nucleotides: TGCAGTGCCAGAGAGTTCGGGAACACTGAAGCTTTCTTT. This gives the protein CSAREFGNTEAFF.

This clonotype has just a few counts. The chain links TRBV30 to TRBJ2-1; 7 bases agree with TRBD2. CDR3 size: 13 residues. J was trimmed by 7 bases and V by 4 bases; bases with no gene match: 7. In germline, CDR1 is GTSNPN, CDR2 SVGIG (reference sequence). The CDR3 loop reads CAWTPRGVNEQFF. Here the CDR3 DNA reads TGTGCCTGGACTCCCCGGGGGGTGAATGAGCAGTTCTTC.

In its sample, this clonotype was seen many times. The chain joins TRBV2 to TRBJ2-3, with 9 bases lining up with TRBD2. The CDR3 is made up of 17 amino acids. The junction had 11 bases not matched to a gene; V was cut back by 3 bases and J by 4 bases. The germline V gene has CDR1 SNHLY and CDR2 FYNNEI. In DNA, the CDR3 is TGTGCCAGCAGTGATTTGGTCCTAGCGGGGACCCCAGATACGCAGTATTTT. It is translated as CASSDLVLAGTPDTQYF.

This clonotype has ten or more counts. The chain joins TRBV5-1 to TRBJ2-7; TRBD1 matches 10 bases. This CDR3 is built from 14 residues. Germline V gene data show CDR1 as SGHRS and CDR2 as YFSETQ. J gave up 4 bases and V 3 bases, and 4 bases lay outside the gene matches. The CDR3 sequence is CASSSDRGEYEQYF. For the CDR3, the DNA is TGCGCCAGCAGCTCGGACAGGGGGGAATACGAGCAGTACTTC.

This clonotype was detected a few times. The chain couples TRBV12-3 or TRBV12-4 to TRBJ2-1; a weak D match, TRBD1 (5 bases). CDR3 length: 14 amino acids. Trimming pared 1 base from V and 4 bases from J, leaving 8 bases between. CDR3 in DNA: TGTGCCAGCAGTTTAGGGACACCTTACAATGAGCAGTTCTTC. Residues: CASSLGTPYNEQFF.

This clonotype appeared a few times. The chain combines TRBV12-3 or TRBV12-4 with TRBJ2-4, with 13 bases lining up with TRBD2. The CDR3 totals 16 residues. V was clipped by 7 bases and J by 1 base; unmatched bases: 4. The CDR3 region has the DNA TGTGCCAGCACCTCGACTAGCGGGGGGGCCAAAAACATTCAGTACTTC. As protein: CASTSTSGGAKNIQYF.

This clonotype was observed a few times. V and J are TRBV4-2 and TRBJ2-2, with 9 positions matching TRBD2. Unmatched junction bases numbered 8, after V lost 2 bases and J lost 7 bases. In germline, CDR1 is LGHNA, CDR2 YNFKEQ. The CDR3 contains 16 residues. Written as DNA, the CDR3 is TGTGCCAGCAGCCAAACGGCTAGCGGGGATGTCGGGGAGCTGTTTTTT. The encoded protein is CASSQTASGDVGELFF.

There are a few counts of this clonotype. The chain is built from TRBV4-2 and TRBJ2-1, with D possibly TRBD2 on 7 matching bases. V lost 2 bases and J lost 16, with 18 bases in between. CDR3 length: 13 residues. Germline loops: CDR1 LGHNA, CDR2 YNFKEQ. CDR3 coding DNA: TGTGCCAGCAGCCAACTTTGGGCGGGGGCCTTATTCTTC. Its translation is CASSQLWAGALFF.

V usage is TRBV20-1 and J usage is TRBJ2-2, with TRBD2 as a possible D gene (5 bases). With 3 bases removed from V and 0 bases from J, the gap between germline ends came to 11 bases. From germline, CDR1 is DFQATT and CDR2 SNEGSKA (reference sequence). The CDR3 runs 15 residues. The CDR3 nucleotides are TGCAGTGCTAGCCTCAGCGGTCCGAACACCGGGGAGCTGTTTTTT. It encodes CSASLSGPNTGELFF.

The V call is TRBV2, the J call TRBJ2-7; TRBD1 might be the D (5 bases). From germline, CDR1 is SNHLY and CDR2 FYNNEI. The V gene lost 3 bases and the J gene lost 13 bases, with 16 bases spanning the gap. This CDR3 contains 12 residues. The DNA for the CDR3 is TGTGCCAGCAGTGATGTCCGGACACCCCCATACTTC. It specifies CASSDVRTPPYF.

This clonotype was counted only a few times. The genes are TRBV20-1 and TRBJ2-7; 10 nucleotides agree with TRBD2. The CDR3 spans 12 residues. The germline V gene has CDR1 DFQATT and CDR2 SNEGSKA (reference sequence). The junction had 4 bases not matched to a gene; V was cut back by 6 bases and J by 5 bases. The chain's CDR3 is CSATSGLDEQYF. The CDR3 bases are TGCAGTGCGACTAGCGGGCTCGACGAGCAGTACTTC.

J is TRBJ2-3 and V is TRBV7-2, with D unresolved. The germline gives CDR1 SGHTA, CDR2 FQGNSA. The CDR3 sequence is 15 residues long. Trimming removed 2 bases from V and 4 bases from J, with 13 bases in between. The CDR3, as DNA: TGTGCCAGCAGCTTACCCCACCCTAGGGCAGATACGCAGTATTTT. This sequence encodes CASSLPHPRADTQYF.

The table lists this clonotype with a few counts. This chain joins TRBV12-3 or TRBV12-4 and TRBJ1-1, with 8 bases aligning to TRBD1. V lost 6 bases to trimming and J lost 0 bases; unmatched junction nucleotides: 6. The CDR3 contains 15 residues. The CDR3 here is CASRPRQGLNTEAFF. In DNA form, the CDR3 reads TGTGCCAGCAGACCTAGACAGGGGCTGAACACTGAAGCTTTCTTT.

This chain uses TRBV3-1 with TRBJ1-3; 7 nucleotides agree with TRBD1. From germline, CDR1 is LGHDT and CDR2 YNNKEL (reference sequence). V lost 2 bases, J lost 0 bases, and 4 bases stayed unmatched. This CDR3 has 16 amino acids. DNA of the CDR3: TGTGCCAGCAGCCAAAGACAGGGACTCTCTGGAAACACCATATATTTT. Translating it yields CASSQRQGLSGNTIYF.

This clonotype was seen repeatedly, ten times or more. CDR3 protein: CASSPHNEQFF. Written as DNA, the CDR3 is TGCGCCAGCAGCCCACACAATGAGCAGTTCTTC. The V and J genes are TRBV5-1 and TRBJ2-1; D not certain. Trimming stripped 4 bases from V and 5 bases from J, with 4 bases between. Per the germline V gene, CDR1 is SGHRS and CDR2 is YFSETQ. The length of the CDR3 is 11 residues.

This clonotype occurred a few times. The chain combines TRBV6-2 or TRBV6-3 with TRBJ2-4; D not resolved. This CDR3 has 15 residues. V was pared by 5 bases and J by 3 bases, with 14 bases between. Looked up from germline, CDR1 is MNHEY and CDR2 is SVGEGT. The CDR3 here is CASSAPGLDKNIQYF. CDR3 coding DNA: TGTGCCAGCAGTGCCCCGGGTTTGGACAAAAACATTCAGTACTTC.

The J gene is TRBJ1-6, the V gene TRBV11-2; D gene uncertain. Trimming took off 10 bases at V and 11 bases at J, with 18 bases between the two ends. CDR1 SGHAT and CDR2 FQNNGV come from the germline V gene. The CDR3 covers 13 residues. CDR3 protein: CATVEWSGAPLHF. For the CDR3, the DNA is TGTGCCACAGTCGAATGGTCCGGGGCACCCCTCCACTTT.